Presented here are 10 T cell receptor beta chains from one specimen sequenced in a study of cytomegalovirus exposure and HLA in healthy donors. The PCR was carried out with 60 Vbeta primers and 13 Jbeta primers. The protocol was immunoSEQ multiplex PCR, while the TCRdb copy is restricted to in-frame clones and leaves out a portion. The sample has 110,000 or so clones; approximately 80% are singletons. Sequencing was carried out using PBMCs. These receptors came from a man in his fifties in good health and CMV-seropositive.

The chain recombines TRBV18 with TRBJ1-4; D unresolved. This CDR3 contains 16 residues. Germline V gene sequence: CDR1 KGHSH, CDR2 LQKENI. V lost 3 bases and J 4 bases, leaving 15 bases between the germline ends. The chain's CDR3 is CASSPNGAGNNEKLFF. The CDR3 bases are TGTGCCAGCTCACCGAACGGTGCGGGCAATAATGAAAAACTGTTTTTT.

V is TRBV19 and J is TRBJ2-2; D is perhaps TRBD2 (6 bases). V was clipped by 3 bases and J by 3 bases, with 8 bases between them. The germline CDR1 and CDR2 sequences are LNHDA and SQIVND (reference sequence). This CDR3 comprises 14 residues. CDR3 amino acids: CASSMGGHTGELFF. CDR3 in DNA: TGTGCCAGTAGTATGGGGGGACACACCGGGGAGCTGTTTTTT.

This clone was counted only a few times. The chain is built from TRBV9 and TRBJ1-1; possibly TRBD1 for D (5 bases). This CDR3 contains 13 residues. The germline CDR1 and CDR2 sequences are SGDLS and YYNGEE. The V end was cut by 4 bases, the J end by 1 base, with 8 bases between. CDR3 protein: CASSYDRNTEAFF. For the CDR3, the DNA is TGTGCCAGCAGCTATGACAGGAACACTGAAGCTTTCTTT.

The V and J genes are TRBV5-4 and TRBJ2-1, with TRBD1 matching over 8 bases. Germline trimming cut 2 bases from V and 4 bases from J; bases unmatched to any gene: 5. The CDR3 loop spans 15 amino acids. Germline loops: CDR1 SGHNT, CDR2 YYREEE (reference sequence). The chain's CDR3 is CASSFRQGNYNEQFF. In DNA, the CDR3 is TGTGCCAGCAGCTTTCGACAGGGGAATTACAATGAGCAGTTCTTC.

CDR3 bases: TGCACCGCTCAGGGGGCGCGTGGCACCGGGGAGCTGTTTTTT. Protein product: CTAQGARGTGELFF. This rearrangement joins TRBV29-1 to TRBJ2-2; 8 nucleotides align to TRBD1. The CDR3 totals 14 residues. Germline-derived CDR1 and CDR2 are SQVTM and ANQGSEA.

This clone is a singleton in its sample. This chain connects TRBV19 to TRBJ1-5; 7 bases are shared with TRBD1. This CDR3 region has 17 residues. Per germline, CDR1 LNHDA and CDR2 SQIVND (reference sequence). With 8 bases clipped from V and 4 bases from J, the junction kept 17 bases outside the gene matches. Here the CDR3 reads CASSLRQGGLRNQPQHF. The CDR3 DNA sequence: TGTGCCAGTTCCCTTCGGCAGGGGGGCCTAAGGAATCAGCCCCAGCATTTT.

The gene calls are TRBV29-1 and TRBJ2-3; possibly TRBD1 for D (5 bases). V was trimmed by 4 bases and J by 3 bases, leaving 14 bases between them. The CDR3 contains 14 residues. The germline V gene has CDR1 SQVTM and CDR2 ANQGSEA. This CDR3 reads CSVGLDIITDTQYF. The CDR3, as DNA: TGCAGCGTTGGGCTGGACATAATAACAGATACGCAGTATTTT.

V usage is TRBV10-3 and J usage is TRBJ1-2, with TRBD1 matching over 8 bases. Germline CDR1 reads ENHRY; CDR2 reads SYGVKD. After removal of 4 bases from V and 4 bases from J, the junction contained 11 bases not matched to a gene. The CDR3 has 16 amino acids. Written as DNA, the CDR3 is TGTGCCATCAGTGGGGCCTTGGACAGGGTGACCTATGGCTACACCTTC. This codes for CAISGALDRVTYGYTF.

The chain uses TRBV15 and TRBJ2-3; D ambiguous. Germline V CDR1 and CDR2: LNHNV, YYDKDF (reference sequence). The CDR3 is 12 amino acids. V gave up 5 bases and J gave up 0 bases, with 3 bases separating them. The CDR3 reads CATSPSTDTQYF. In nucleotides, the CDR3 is TGTGCCACCAGCCCTAGCACAGATACGCAGTATTTT.

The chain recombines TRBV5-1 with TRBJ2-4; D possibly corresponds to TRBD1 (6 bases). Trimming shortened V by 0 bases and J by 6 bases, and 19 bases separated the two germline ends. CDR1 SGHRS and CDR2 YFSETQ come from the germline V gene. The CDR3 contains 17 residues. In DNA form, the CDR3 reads TGCGCCAGCAGCTTGGTAGGGCAGGGGCAAAAGGCAAACATTCAGTACTTC. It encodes CASSLVGQGQKANIQYF. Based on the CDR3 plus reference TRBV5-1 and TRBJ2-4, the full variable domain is KAGVTQTPRYLIKTRGQQVTLSCSPISGHRSVSWYQQTPGQGLQFLFEYFSETQRNKGNFPGRFSGRQFSNSRSEMNVSTLELGDSALYLCASSLVGQGQKANIQYFGAGTRLSVL.